This record looks at one TCR beta chain sequence and its context. Antigen unknown. Germline-derived CDR1 and CDR2 are SGHRS and YFSETQ. This CDR3 is 14 amino acids long. Trimming shortened V by 5 bases and J by 2 bases, and 12 bases separated the two germline ends. Only in-frame clones appear in the TCRdb table, and some are missing; sequencing was by immunoSEQ multiplex PCR. Here the sample spans 150,000 to 200,000 clones, 94% being singletons. These data come from a study of T cell responses to AZD1222 COVID-19 vaccine. Study-wide findings and caveats: Sampled repertoires all dated from after the peak T cell response. Dominant at 160-218 and 743-854, vaccine-associated CD4 TCRs also spanned spike.

The clonotype comes from an adult who received the AZD1222 COVID-19 vaccine. Material: peripheral blood, obtained 28 days after the second AZD1222 dose. The chain combines TRBV5-1 with TRBJ2-3; perhaps TRBD2 as D (5 bases). For the CDR3, the DNA is TGCGCCAGCAGGCAGCGGACGTTCACAGATACGCAGTATTTT. The encoded protein is CASRQRTFTDTQYF.